These 10 T cell receptor beta chains share one sample of origin, sequenced in a study of shared clonotypes between healthy human individuals. Sequencing used immunoSEQ multiplex PCR; TCRdb keeps in-frame clones, though not all of them. The sample shows 550,000 to 750,000 clones, around 95% of them seen only once. CD45RO-negative, CCR7-positively selected cells formed the naive CD8 fraction, excluding terminally differentiated effector memory CD45RA+ cells. Sequenced material: naive CD8+ T cells sorted from blood. The source of these receptors is a woman under 40 in good health.

The rearrangement links TRBV4-1 to TRBJ1-1; no definite D call. Germline V lookup: CDR1 MGHRA, CDR2 YSYEKL. This CDR3 spans 15 amino acids. Deletions cut 1 base from V and 5 bases from J, with 14 bases between. This CDR3 reads CASSQVPGRGTEAFF. As DNA, the CDR3 is TGCGCCAGCAGCCAAGTTCCGGGGAGAGGTACTGAAGCTTTCTTT.

The rearrangement links TRBV28 to TRBJ1-5; 9 bases agree with TRBD1. The V segment lost 8 bases and the J segment 4 bases; nucleotides outside the gene matches: 9. The CDR3 covers 15 residues. Germline V gene data show CDR1 as MDHEN and CDR2 as SYDVKM. Here the CDR3 DNA reads TGTGCCAGCCAAAGGGAGGGACAGGGTAATCAGCCCCAGCATTTT. This encodes CASQREGQGNQPQHF.

The V gene is TRBV27, the J gene TRBJ2-1; D unresolved. The CDR3 loop spans 14 amino acids. With 1 base removed from V and 3 bases from J, the gap between germline ends came to 7 bases. From germline, CDR1 is MNHEY and CDR2 SMNVEV (reference sequence). This CDR3 is CASSLYPDYNEQFF. Written as DNA, the CDR3 is TGTGCCAGCAGTTTATATCCGGACTACAATGAGCAGTTCTTC.

The V and J genes are TRBV27 and TRBJ2-1; 10 bases line up with TRBD2. The CDR3 extends over 15 amino acids. CDR1 is MNHEY, CDR2 SMNVEV, per germline (reference sequence). J gave up 8 bases and V 2 bases, and 6 bases lay outside the gene matches. CDR3: CASSLKLAGWDEQFF. The CDR3, as DNA: TGTGCCAGCAGTTTAAAACTAGCGGGGTGGGATGAGCAGTTCTTC.

The count of this clone is one. The chain links TRBV28 to TRBJ2-5; D not certain. Trimming removed 4 bases from V and 5 bases from J, with 17 bases in between. This CDR3 is 15 amino acids long. Germline loops: CDR1 MDHEN, CDR2 SYDVKM. CDR3 residues: CASSSSTGQEETQYF. The CDR3 DNA is TGTGCCAGCAGTTCTTCAACGGGCCAGGAGGAGACCCAGTACTTC.

This chain links TRBV5-1 with TRBJ2-7; D might be TRBD2 (5 bases). Germline CDR1 SGHRS, CDR2 YFSETQ. There are 16 residues in the CDR3. Trimming pared 0 bases from V and 3 bases from J, leaving 16 bases between. For the CDR3, the DNA is TGCGCCAGCAGCTTGGGTGAGGGTGGCGGACTCTACGAGCAGTACTTC. Translating gives CASSLGEGGGLYEQYF.

The chain carries TRBV13 and TRBJ1-1; possibly TRBD1 for D (5 bases). This CDR3 has 16 amino acids. V was clipped by 4 bases and J by 3 bases, with 18 bases between them. In germline, CDR1 is PRHDT, CDR2 FYEKMQ (reference sequence). The CDR3 is CASSYGDEWGDTEAFF. The CDR3 DNA sequence: TGTGCCAGCAGCTATGGGGACGAATGGGGGGACACTGAAGCTTTCTTT.

The chain has TRBV29-1 and TRBJ2-1, with unresolved D. Germline assignment: CDR1 SQVTM and CDR2 ANQGSEA. Trimming took off 2 bases at V and 4 bases at J, with 6 bases between the two ends. The CDR3 is 12 residues long. The CDR3 coding sequence is TGCAGCGTTGAATGGGTATACAATGAGCAGTTCTTC. This encodes CSVEWVYNEQFF.

The chain carries TRBV6-5 and TRBJ2-3; the D is unclear. V was clipped by 8 bases and J by 3 bases, with 12 bases between them. The CDR3 totals 13 residues. The germline gives CDR1 MNHEY, CDR2 SVGAGI. The DNA of the CDR3 is TGTGCCAGCCGCGGCTATAAGACAGATACGCAGTATTTT. Translation: CASRGYKTDTQYF.

V is TRBV6-5 and J is TRBJ2-7, with TRBD2 matching 10 bases. The CDR3 has 15 amino acids. Trimming took 4 bases from V and 5 from J; bases not matched to a gene: 8. Germline V gene data show CDR1 as MNHEY and CDR2 as SVGAGI. The CDR3 coding sequence is TGTGCCAGCAGTTTTCTAGCGGGAGTAGGGCACGAGCAGTACTTC. Translated, it gives CASSFLAGVGHEQYF.